This T cell receptor (beta chain) was found in a study of identical twins. One entry per CDR3 protein results from TCRdb running MiXCR on the 5' RACE reads. Here the sample spans around 960,000 distinct CDR3 sequences, more than 9% being singletons. This clonotype has a handful of counts. V gave up 4 bases and J gave up 5 bases, with 19 bases separating them. This CDR3 contains 16 residues. Per germline, CDR1 SGHRS and CDR2 YFSETQ. This sample also belongs to another study, concerning yellow fever vaccine responses in identical twins.

The chain combines TRBV5-1 with TRBJ2-1, with D possibly called TRBD1 or TRBD2 (5 bases each). The sample comprised PBMCs. This sequence originates from a woman aged 18-30 years in good health. The CDR3 is CASSRDRDRYDNEQFF. In nucleotides, the CDR3 is TGCGCCAGCAGCAGAGACCGGGACCGATACGACAATGAGCAGTTCTTC.